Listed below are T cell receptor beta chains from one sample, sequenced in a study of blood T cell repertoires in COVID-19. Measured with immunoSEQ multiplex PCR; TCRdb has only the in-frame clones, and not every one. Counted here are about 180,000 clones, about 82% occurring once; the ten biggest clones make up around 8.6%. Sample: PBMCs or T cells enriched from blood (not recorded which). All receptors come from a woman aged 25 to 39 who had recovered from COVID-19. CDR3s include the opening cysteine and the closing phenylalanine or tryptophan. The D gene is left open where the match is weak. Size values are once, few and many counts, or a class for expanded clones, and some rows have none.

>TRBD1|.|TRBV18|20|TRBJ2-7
CASSPPPPGTGGPHTYEQYF
TGTGCCAGCTCACCACCCCCCCCCGGGACAGGGGGTCCCCATACCTACGAGCAGTACTTC
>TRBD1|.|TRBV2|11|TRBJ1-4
CASMGWDRNFF
TGTGCCAGCATGGGTTGGGACAGAAACTTTTTT
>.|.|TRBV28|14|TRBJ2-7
CASSFQGIPYEQYF
TGTGCCAGCAGTTTTCAGGGCATCCCTTACGAGCAGTACTTC
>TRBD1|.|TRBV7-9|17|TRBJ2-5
CASSFPRGTGAQETQYF
TGTGCCAGCAGCTTCCCCAGGGGGACAGGGGCACAGGAGACCCAGTACTTC
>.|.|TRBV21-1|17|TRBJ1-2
CASSPRTGGIGCYGYTF
TGTGCCAGCAGCCCCCGGACAGGGGGCATAGGGTGCTATGGCTACACCTTC
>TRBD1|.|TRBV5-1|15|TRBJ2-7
CASSFAGQGPYEQYF
TGCGCCAGCAGCTTTGCGGGACAGGGACCCTACGAGCAGTACTTC
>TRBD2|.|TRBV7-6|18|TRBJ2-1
CASSLVASTSGAYNEQFF
TGTGCCAGCAGCTTAGTGGCATCGACTAGCGGAGCATACAATGAGCAGTTCTTC
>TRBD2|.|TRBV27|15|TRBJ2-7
CASSLGTSGFYEQYF
TGTGCCAGCAGTTTAGGGACTAGCGGTTTCTACGAGCAGTACTTC
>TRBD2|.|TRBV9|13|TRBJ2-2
CASTGLLTGELFF
TGTGCCAGTACGGGACTACTAACCGGGGAGCTGTTTTTT
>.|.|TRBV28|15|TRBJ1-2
CASTFGTREGYGYTF
TGTGCCAGCACCTTCGGAACGCGGGAGGGCTATGGCTACACCTTC
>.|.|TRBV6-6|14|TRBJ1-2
CASSYSKGEYGYTF
TGTGCCAGCAGTTACTCGAAGGGGGAGTATGGCTACACCTTC
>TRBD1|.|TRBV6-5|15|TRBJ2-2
CASSLDRGRGGELFF
TGTGCCAGCAGCTTGGACAGGGGGCGTGGCGGGGAGCTGTTTTTT
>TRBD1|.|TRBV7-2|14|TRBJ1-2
CASSVRGVNYGYTF
TGTGCCAGCAGCGTCAGGGGGGTAAACTATGGCTACACCTTC
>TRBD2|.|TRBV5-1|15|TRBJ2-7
CASSQIAGGSNEQYF
TGCGCCAGCAGCCAAATAGCGGGAGGGTCCAACGAGCAGTACTTC
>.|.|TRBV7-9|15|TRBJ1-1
CASSAGSSWDTEAFF
TGTGCCAGCAGCGCAGGGTCGAGCTGGGACACTGAAGCTTTCTTT
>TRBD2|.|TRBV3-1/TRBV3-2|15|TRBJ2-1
CASSLRTSGTHEQFF
TGTGCCAGCAGCCTGAGGACTAGCGGGACGCATGAGCAGTTCTTC
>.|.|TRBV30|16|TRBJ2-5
CAWSPGDQSVVETQYF
TGTGCCTGGAGTCCAGGGGACCAGAGTGTTGTGGAGACCCAGTACTTC
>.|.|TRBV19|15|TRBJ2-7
CASSGSWAGAYEQYF
TGTGCCAGTAGCGGCTCCTGGGCAGGGGCCTACGAGCAGTACTTC
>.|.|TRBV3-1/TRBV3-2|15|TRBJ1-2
CVSSQGKGRAAGYTF
TGTGTCAGCAGCCAGGGAAAAGGCAGGGCCGCTGGCTACACCTTC
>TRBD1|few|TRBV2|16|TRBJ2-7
CASMAYTTGQTYEQYF
TGTGCCAGCATGGCCTACACGACAGGGCAAACCTACGAGCAGTACTTC
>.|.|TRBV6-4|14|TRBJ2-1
CASSDTAVKNEQFF
TGTGCCAGCAGTGACACCGCAGTTAAAAATGAGCAGTTCTTC
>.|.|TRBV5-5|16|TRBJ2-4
CASSLDPGAGKNIQYF
TGTGCCAGCAGCTTGGATCCAGGGGCGGGCAAAAACATTCAGTACTTC
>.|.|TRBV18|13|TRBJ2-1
CATRSGDYNEQFF
TGTGCCACCCGGTCCGGGGACTACAATGAGCAGTTCTTC
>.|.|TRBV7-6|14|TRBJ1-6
CASSLARFNSPLHF
TGTGCCAGCAGCTTAGCGAGATTCAATTCACCCCTCCACTTT
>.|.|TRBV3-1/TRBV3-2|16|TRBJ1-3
CASRPPSSGAGNTIYF
TGTGCCAGCAGGCCCCCTTCGTCGGGGGCTGGAAACACCATATATTTT
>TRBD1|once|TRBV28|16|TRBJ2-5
CASSPDRGSLRKTQYF
TGTGCCAGCAGCCCCGACAGGGGGAGCCTTCGAAAGACCCAGTACTTC
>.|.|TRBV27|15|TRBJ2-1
CASRLLSGSYNEQFF
TGTGCCAGCAGGCTCCTTAGCGGCTCCTACAATGAGCAGTTCTTC
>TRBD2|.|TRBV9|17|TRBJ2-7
CASSAGLAGGAGYEQYF
TGTGCCAGCAGCGCCGGGCTAGCGGGAGGTGCCGGTTACGAGCAGTACTTC
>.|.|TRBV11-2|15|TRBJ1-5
CASSLGGSSNQPQHF
TGTGCCAGCAGCTTAGGAGGGAGTAGCAATCAGCCCCAGCATTTT
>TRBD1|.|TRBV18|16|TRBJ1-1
CASSPPGQGARLGAFF
TGTGCCAGCTCACCACCGGGACAGGGGGCGCGATTAGGAGCTTTCTTT
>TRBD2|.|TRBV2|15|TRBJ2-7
CASSVTAGDSYEQYF
TGTGCCAGCAGTGTTACAGCGGGAGACAGTTACGAGCAGTACTTC
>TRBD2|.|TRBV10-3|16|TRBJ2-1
CAISVGLAGGDNEQFF
TGTGCCATCAGTGTAGGACTAGCGGGAGGAGACAATGAGCAGTTCTTC
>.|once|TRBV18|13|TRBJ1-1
CASSPIEDTEAFF
TGTGCCAGCTCACCAATTGAGGACACTGAAGCTTTCTTT
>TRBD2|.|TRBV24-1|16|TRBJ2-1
CATSDHPTSANNEQFF
TGTGCCACCAGTGACCACCCGACTAGCGCCAACAATGAGCAGTTCTTC
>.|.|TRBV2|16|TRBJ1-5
CASSDIRGSGNQPQHF
TGTGCCAGCAGTGATATTAGGGGGTCTGGCAATCAGCCCCAGCATTTT
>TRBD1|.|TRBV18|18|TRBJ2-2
CASSPRAPGTGNTGELFF
TGTGCCAGCTCACCACGGGCCCCCGGGACAGGGAACACCGGGGAGCTGTTTTTT
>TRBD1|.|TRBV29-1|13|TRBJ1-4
CSVSRDRGEKLFF
TGCAGCGTTTCCCGGGACAGGGGGGAAAAACTGTTTTTT
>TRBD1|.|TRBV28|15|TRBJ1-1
CASSPDRGLSTEAFF
TGTGCCAGCAGCCCCGACAGGGGCTTATCCACTGAAGCTTTCTTT
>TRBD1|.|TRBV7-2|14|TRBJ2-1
CASRIGQGPSEQFF
TGTGCCTCGCGAATTGGACAGGGACCCAGCGAGCAGTTCTTC
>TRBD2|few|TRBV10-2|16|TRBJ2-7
CASSTGLAGVGYEQYF
TGCGCCAGCAGCACGGGACTAGCGGGAGTGGGATACGAGCAGTACTTC
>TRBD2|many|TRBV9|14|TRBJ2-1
CASSAERLANEQFF
TGTGCCAGCAGCGCCGAGCGACTAGCCAATGAGCAGTTCTTC
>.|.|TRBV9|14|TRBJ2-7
CASSVAQGSYEQYF
TGTGCCAGCAGCGTAGCTCAGGGCTCCTACGAGCAGTACTTC
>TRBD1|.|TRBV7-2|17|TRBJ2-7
CASSPLAGRGRPYEQYF
TGTGCCAGCAGCCCCTTGGCCGGCAGGGGGCGTCCCTACGAGCAGTACTTC
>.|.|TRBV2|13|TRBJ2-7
CASRRVGSYEQYF
TGTGCCAGCAGGAGGGTGGGCTCCTACGAGCAGTACTTC
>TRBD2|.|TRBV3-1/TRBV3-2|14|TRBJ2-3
CASQAAGGTDTQYF
TGTGCCAGCCAAGCGGCGGGGGGCACAGATACGCAGTATTTT
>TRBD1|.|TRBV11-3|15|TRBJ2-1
CASSPRQGAMDEQFF
TGTGCCAGCAGCCCAAGACAGGGGGCGATGGATGAGCAGTTCTTC
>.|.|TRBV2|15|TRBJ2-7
CASSRTVTISYEQYF
TGTGCCAGCAGCCGGACAGTCACTATCTCCTACGAGCAGTACTTC
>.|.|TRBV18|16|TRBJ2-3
CASSTTWAGSTDTQYF
TGTGCCAGCTCGACAACGTGGGCGGGAAGCACAGATACGCAGTATTTT
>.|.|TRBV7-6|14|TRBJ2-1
CASSLVEDNNEQFF
TGTGCCAGCAGCTTAGTTGAAGACAACAATGAGCAGTTCTTC
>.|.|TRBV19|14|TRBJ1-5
CASSFVQSNQPQHF
TGTGCCAGTAGTTTCGTCCAGAGCAATCAGCCCCAGCATTTT
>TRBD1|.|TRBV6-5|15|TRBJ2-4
CASSRTGDSKNIQYF
TGTGCCAGTTCCCGGACAGGGGATTCCAAAAACATTCAGTACTTC
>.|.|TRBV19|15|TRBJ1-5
CASSYPLGSNQPQHF
TGTGCCAGTAGTTACCCCCTAGGTAGCAATCAGCCCCAGCATTTT
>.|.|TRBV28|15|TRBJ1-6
CASLLVRGASSPLHF
TGTGCCAGCCTCTTAGTTAGGGGTGCGAGTTCACCCCTCCACTTT
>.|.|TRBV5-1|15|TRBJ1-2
CASSLGIGRDYGYTF
TGCGCCAGCAGCTTGGGTATAGGGAGGGACTATGGCTACACCTTC
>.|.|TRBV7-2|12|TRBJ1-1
CASSLGGFEAFF
TGTGCCAGCAGCTTAGGAGGATTTGAAGCTTTCTTT
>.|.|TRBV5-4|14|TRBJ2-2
CASSLRERVGELFF
TGTGCCAGCAGCTTGCGGGAGCGGGTCGGGGAGCTGTTTTTT
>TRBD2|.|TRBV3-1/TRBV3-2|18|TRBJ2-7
CASSQVPGLAGSVYEQYF
TGTGCCAGCAGCCAAGTCCCGGGACTAGCGGGTTCGGTCTACGAGCAGTACTTC
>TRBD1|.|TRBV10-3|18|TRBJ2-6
CAISESRTGHSGANVLTF
TGTGCCATCAGTGAGTCCCGGACAGGCCACTCTGGGGCCAACGTCCTGACTTTC
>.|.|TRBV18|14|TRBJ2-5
CASSPGTRVETQYF
TGTGCCAGCTCACCAGGGACAAGGGTAGAGACCCAGTACTTC
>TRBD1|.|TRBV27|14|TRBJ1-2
CASSLGGQGGGYTF
TGTGCCAGCAGTTTAGGAGGACAGGGAGGTGGCTACACCTTC